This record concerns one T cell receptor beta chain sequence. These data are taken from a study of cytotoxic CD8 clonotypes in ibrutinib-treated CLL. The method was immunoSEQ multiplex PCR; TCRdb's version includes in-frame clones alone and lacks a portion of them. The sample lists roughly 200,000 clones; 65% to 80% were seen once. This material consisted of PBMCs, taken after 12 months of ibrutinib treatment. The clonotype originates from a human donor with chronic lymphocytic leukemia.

Here the CDR3 DNA reads TGTGCCAGCAGCTTGGTGTTGGGACAGGGGACGGCTTTCTTT. This gives the protein CASSLVLGQGTAFF. The rearrangement links TRBV5-6 to TRBJ1-1, with 10 bases aligning to TRBD1. V dropped 0 bases and J dropped 11; count of bases not matched to a gene: 7. This CDR3 is built from 14 residues. Germline CDR1 reads SGHDT; CDR2 reads YYEEEE. Full variable domain (missing parts from reference TRBV5-6 and TRBJ1-1): DAGVTQSPTHLIKTRGQQVTLRCSPKSGHDTVSWYQQALGQGPQFIFQYYEEEERQRGNFPDRFSGHQFPNYSSELNVNALLLGDSALYLCASSLVLGQGTAFFGQGTRLTVV.